A selection of T cell receptor beta chains follows, all from one sample in a study of T cells in Graves' hyperthyroidism and ophthalmopathy. MiXCR, applied by TCRdb to the multiplex PCR reads, yields one record per CDR3 protein. The sample has over 700,000 distinct CDR3 sequences, just over 35% seen once. Sequenced material: blood. The receptors here all came from a woman aged 40 to 55 with Graves' hyperthyroidism. Each CDR3 is given with its conserved first and last residue. The D gene is left open where the match is weak. Not all rows give a size; the values are once, few, many and, for expanded clones, a class.

v_gene,j_gene,abundance,d_gene,CDR3nt,CDR3aa
TRBV7-9,TRBJ1-1,many,.,TGTGCCAGCAGCCAATCATCGAACACTGAAGCTTTCTTT,CASSQSSNTEAFF
TRBV10-2,TRBJ1-1,.,.,TGTGCCAGCAGTTCGCCTGGGGGTGGGGTAACAGGGACTGAAGCTTTCTTT,CASSSPGGGVTGTEAFF
TRBV20-1,TRBJ1-5,many,.,TGCAGTGCTAGCGATCGGGGAATGGGCAATCAGCCCCAGCATTTT,CSASDRGMGNQPQHF
TRBV12-3/TRBV12-4,TRBJ1-5,.,TRBD1,TGTGCCAGCAGTTCCCCGAGACAGGGTTATTACCAGCCCCAGCATTTT,CASSSPRQGYYQPQHF
TRBV5-4,TRBJ1-1,few,TRBD1,TGTGCCAGCAGCCCGGGGACAGTTCTTGAAGCTTTCTTT,CASSPGTVLEAFF
TRBV7-2,TRBJ1-3,many,TRBD1,TGTGCCAGCAGCTTTACGACAGGGGGCTCTGGAAACACCATATATTTT,CASSFTTGGSGNTIYF
TRBV10-3,TRBJ2-3,.,TRBD2,TGTGCCATCAGTATAGGGACTAGCGGATTCACAGATACGCAGTATTTT,CAISIGTSGFTDTQYF
TRBV6-5,TRBJ2-7,few,.,TGTGCCACCCACGGGACATACTCCTACGAGCAGTACTTC,CATHGTYSYEQYF
TRBV16,TRBJ1-1,many,TRBD1,TGTGCCAGCAGCCAATCTGACAGGGGCTCTGAAGCTTTCTTT,CASSQSDRGSEAFF
TRBV6-4,TRBJ2-7,.,TRBD1,TGTGCCAGCAGTGACCCCATGAGGGGGACAGGGGGTCCCTACGAGCAGTACTTC,CASSDPMRGTGGPYEQYF
TRBV6-2/TRBV6-3,TRBJ2-7,.,.,TGTGCCAGCAGTTACTCATTGCGGGGCTACGAGCAGTACTTC,CASSYSLRGYEQYF
TRBV19,TRBJ1-2,many,TRBD1,TGTGCCAGTAGTTCCTCGACAGGGCGGGGCTATGGCTACACCTTC,CASSSSTGRGYGYTF
TRBV29-1,TRBJ1-2,few,.,TGCAGCGTTGAAGACCTAGAAGCGGGGTCCAACTATGGCTACACCTTC,CSVEDLEAGSNYGYTF
TRBV2,TRBJ1-2,few,.,TGTGCCAGCAGCGGACAGCCCTCAGTAGAGGGCTACACCTTC,CASSGQPSVEGYTF
TRBV7-8,TRBJ2-5,many,TRBD2,TGTGCCAGCAGCTTAGGGCCGGGAGGGCAGGAGACCCAGTACTTC,CASSLGPGGQETQYF
TRBV7-8,TRBJ2-7,few,TRBD1,TGTGCCAGCAGCTCGCCGCGGACAGGGGCCCACGAGCAGTACTTC,CASSSPRTGAHEQYF
TRBV11-3,TRBJ1-1,many,.,TGTGCCAGCAGCTTGATCAGGGGCATGAACACTGAAGCTTTCTTT,CASSLIRGMNTEAFF
TRBV5-4,TRBJ2-7,few,.,TGTGCCAGCAGCTTGCAGGGTTTCGCCTACGAGCAGTACTTC,CASSLQGFAYEQYF
TRBV19,TRBJ2-7,many,.,TGTGCCAGTAGTATGTTGAGGGGAAGCTCCTACGAGCAGTACTTC,CASSMLRGSSYEQYF
TRBV9,TRBJ2-7,.,TRBD2,TGTGCCAGCCGCCGGCGGGGGGCCTCCTACGAGCAGTACTTC,CASRRRGASYEQYF
TRBV28,TRBJ1-1,.,.,TGTGCCAGCAGTTTGTGGGAGGAAGCTTTCTTT,CASSLWEEAFF
TRBV19,TRBJ1-1,few,.,TGTGCCAGTAGTATAGGGCAGGTCGTGGGGAACACTGAAGCTTTCTTT,CASSIGQVVGNTEAFF
TRBV12-3/TRBV12-4,TRBJ1-5,once,TRBD1,TGTGCCAGCAGCCCGGGACAGGGGTGGAATCAGCCCCAGCATTTT,CASSPGQGWNQPQHF
TRBV7-2,TRBJ1-2,.,.,TGTGCCAGCAGCTTCGCCACCCCAGATCGGGGCTACACCTTC,CASSFATPDRGYTF
TRBV6-2/TRBV6-3,TRBJ1-5,many,.,TGTGCCAGCAGTTACTCGTTCGGGAATCAGCCCCAGCATTTT,CASSYSFGNQPQHF
TRBV9,TRBJ2-6,many,.,TGTGCCAGCAGCCAACGAAGCTCTGGGGCCAACGTCCTGACTTTC,CASSQRSSGANVLTF
TRBV20-1,TRBJ1-1,few,.,TGCAGTGCTAGAGATAAGAGTGGTGCGAACACTGAAGCTTTCTTT,CSARDKSGANTEAFF
TRBV13,TRBJ1-6,few,TRBD1,TGTGCCAGCAGTTCAGGGGGATTCGGTTCACCCCTCCACTTT,CASSSGGFGSPLHF
TRBV7-9,TRBJ2-7,few,.,TGTGCCAGCAGCGAGGGGCGCAATGACGGCCGCGGCTTCCAGTGCTTC,CASSEGRNDGRGFQCF
TRBV10-3,TRBJ1-1,many,TRBD1,TGTGCCATCAGTGAGGGACGACAGGGAATGACTGAAGCTTTCTTT,CAISEGRQGMTEAFF
TRBV19,TRBJ2-3,.,.,TGTGCCAGTACCTTCGGGAGCAGCGCAGATACGCAGTATTTT,CASTFGSSADTQYF
TRBV5-4,TRBJ1-6,few,TRBD1,TGTGCCAGCAGCTTGAACCTCCGGGACAGAGATTCACCCCTCCACTTT,CASSLNLRDRDSPLHF
TRBV19,TRBJ1-5,few,.,TGTGCCAGTAGTATCTCCGGGGGGACGGGCGCTCAGCCCCAGCATTTT,CASSISGGTGAQPQHF
TRBV6-5,TRBJ1-2,.,.,TGTGCCATCAGTTACTCAGTCGATGGCTACACCTTC,CAISYSVDGYTF
TRBV10-3,TRBJ1-1,many,.,TGTGCCATCAGTGATCACGGGAGCAGGATGAACACTGAAGCTTTCTTT,CAISDHGSRMNTEAFF
TRBV7-8,TRBJ2-7,many,TRBD1,TGTGCCAGCAGCTTAGCCCGGACAGGGGACTACGAGCAGTACTTC,CASSLARTGDYEQYF
TRBV30,TRBJ1-5,.,.,TGTGCCTGGAGTGGACCGGACAATCAGCCCCAGCATTTT,CAWSGPDNQPQHF
TRBV20-1,TRBJ2-5,many,TRBD2,TGCAGTGCTAGCGGGGGACTAGTCACAGAGACCCAGTACTTC,CSASGGLVTETQYF
TRBV6-2/TRBV6-3,TRBJ1-2,.,.,TGTGCCAGCGGGCGTTTGGAGGTTGGCTACACCTTC,CASGRLEVGYTF
TRBV20-1,TRBJ1-5,many,.,TGCAGTGCCGGGGGACGGATCAATCAGCCCCAGCATTTT,CSAGGRINQPQHF
TRBV7-7,TRBJ2-5,many,TRBD2,TGTGCTAGCAGCCTTACTAGCGGGACGGAGACCCAGTACTTC,CASSLTSGTETQYF
TRBV5-4,TRBJ1-1,.,.,TGTGCCAGCAGCTTGTCGGGGGATAGACCTGAAGCTTTCTTT,CASSLSGDRPEAFF
TRBV7-2,TRBJ2-7,many,TRBD1,TGTGCCAGCAGCTTAGTGAATGGGGACAGGGGCGAGCAGTACTTC,CASSLVNGDRGEQYF
TRBV10-3,TRBJ2-6,many,TRBD2,TGTGCCATCAGCGGGACTAGCGGGGGGGACTCTGGGGCCAACGTCCTGACTTTC,CAISGTSGGDSGANVLTF
TRBV10-3,TRBJ2-2,many,TRBD1,TGTGCCACCGACAGGGGATCGAACACCGGGGAGCTGTTTTTT,CATDRGSNTGELFF
TRBV10-3,TRBJ1-2,.,.,TGTGCCATCAGTGCACAGAACCTCTATGGCTACACCTTC,CAISAQNLYGYTF
TRBV7-2,TRBJ1-1,.,.,TGTGCCAGCAGCTTAGATGGGTGGCTGACTTGGACTGAAGCTTTCTTT,CASSLDGWLTWTEAFF
TRBV19,TRBJ2-7,.,TRBD2,TGTGCCAGTAGTATAGACGGTAGCGGGACCCTCTCAGCCTACGGGCAGTACTTC,CASSIDGSGTLSAYGQYF
TRBV10-3,TRBJ1-1,.,.,TGTGCCATCAGTGAACGGGACGCCCCGAACACTGAAGCTTTCTTT,CAISERDAPNTEAFF
TRBV19,TRBJ1-5,many,.,TGTGCCAGCCAGGGTAGTTCGTCCGATCAGCCCCAGCATTTT,CASQGSSSDQPQHF
TRBV20-1,TRBJ1-5,.,.,TGCAGTGCTCGGAGAGGGGGGGAGAGTCAGCCCCAGCATTTT,CSARRGGESQPQHF
TRBV7-9,TRBJ1-6,.,TRBD1,TGTGCCAGCAGGCCTGGGACAGGGGGGTGGAATAATTCACCCCTCCACTTT,CASRPGTGGWNNSPLHF